This TCR beta chain was observed in a study of regulatory T cells in long-lasting Graves disease. Stated time point: persistent/refractory GD, antithyroid drugs over 5 years with positive TRAb. Extracted PBMC RNA gave rise to the TCR library. The authors drew patients from an endocrinology department in Xi'an, China. From each patient, roughly 9 milliliters of peripheral blood was drawn and collected into an EDTA anticoagulant tube. V shed 6 bases and J shed 7 bases, with 18 bases lying between them. This CDR3 is built from 15 residues. Germline V gene sequence: CDR1 MDHEN, CDR2 SYDVKM. Study-level results: Clonotypes that were public and shared totalled roughly 3,000 in persistent patients versus 750 to 1,000 in new patients. Relative to newly diagnosed Graves' patients, persistent ones had lower TCR diversity.

Researchers made TCR beta libraries by using iRepertoire HTBI primers and running Arm-PCR on CDR3 regions. TCRdb passed the multiplex PCR reads through MiXCR, listing each CDR3 protein once. Counted here are fewer than 600,000 distinct CDR3 sequences, about 22% occurring once; the ten biggest clones make up around 13%. This clonotype came up many times. What it binds is not known. The sample in question was peripheral blood mononuclear cells (PBMCs), obtained when the disease was refractory, from a patient treated with antithyroid drugs. The V gene is TRBV28, the J gene TRBJ2-2, with D possibly being TRBD2 (5 bases). This clonotype originated in a female donor with Graves disease. In DNA form, the CDR3 reads TGTGCCAGCAGCCTCGGACTCTTCGAGCACGGGGAGCTGTTTTTT. Translated, it gives CASSLGLFEHGELFF.